These 28 T cell receptor beta chains were all obtained from the same sample, sequenced in a study of blood T cell repertoires in COVID-19. Here immunoSEQ multiplex PCR was the method, and the copy in TCRdb shows in-frame clones only, minus some. The sample includes about 180,000 clones, roughly 89% of them seen just once. Sequencing was done on a sample of PBMCs or T cells enriched from blood (not recorded which). The source is a woman aged 40-49 years with acute COVID-19.

In this sample, this clone turned up once. This chain links TRBV6-2 or TRBV6-3 with TRBJ1-5, with unresolved D. The CDR3 runs 16 residues. The ends were cut back, 5 bases at V and 3 bases at J, with 17 bases in the middle. The germline CDR1 and CDR2 sequences are MNHEY and SVGEGT. CDR3 loop: CASSPPKLPINQPQHF. Written as DNA, the CDR3 is TGTGCCAGCAGTCCCCCAAAGCTGCCTATCAATCAGCCCCAGCATTTT.

This clone was seen more than once but under ten times. The chain carries TRBV11-2 and TRBJ2-7; 8 positions match TRBD1. Looked up from germline, CDR1 is SGHAT and CDR2 is FQNNGV. V was clipped by 5 bases and J by 2 bases; unmatched bases: 5. The CDR3 contains 14 residues. The CDR3 nucleotides read TGTGCCAGCAGCACCGGACAGGGACCCTACGAGCAGTACTTC. Translated: CASSTGQGPYEQYF.

The chain carries TRBV19 and TRBJ1-2, with D possibly matching TRBD1 (6 bases). The germline V gene encodes CDR1 LNHDA and CDR2 SQIVND (reference sequence). CDR3 length: 14 amino acids. Trimming stripped 2 bases from V and 7 bases from J, with 14 bases between. This CDR3 is CASSISSRGAGYTF. The DNA for the CDR3 is TGTGCCAGTAGTATAAGCTCCAGGGGCGCTGGCTACACCTTC.

As DNA, the CDR3 is TGTGCCAGCAGCAACGGGAGACAGGGTACGGAGGATACGCAGTATTTT. This gives the protein CASSNGRQGTEDTQYF. V usage is TRBV21-1 and J usage is TRBJ2-3; TRBD1, the table's D call, lacks a check against the DNA. TRBV21-1 counts as a pseudogene. The CDR3 has 16 residues.

This clone was found many times. This chain joins TRBV2 and TRBJ2-3, with TRBD2 as a possible D gene (6 bases). The V gene's germline CDR1 is SNHLY and CDR2 FYNNEI. V was clipped by 3 bases and J by 1 base, with 14 bases between them. The CDR3 runs to 16 residues. CDR3 DNA sequence: TGTGCCAGCAGTGATAGAGGTGGGACTGGCACAGATACGCAGTATTTT. Translated, it gives CASSDRGGTGTDTQYF.

The chain has TRBV11-2 and TRBJ2-6; weak D call: TRBD1 (6 bases). Trimming stripped 0 bases from V and 0 bases from J, with 15 bases between. The CDR3 contains 19 residues. In germline, CDR1 is SGHAT, CDR2 FQNNGV. CDR3: CASSLDVGQKSSGANVLTF. In DNA, the CDR3 is TGTGCCAGCAGCTTAGATGTTGGACAGAAGAGCTCTGGGGCCAACGTCCTGACTTTC.

The chain is built from TRBV27 and TRBJ1-1; 8 bases match TRBD1. The ends lost 5 bases at V and 4 bases at J; junction bases unmatched: 9. Germline assignment: CDR1 MNHEY and CDR2 SMNVEV (reference sequence). There are 15 residues in the CDR3. CDR3: CASSPPPGGGTEAFF. CDR3 DNA: TGTGCCAGCAGTCCCCCCCCAGGGGGCGGCACTGAAGCTTTCTTT.

The J gene is TRBJ2-7, the V gene TRBV7-9; TRBD1 agrees at 7 bases. The germline V gene encodes CDR1 SEHNR and CDR2 FQNEAQ (reference sequence). The junction had 1 base not matched to a gene; V was cut back by 3 bases and J by 5 bases. The CDR3 is made up of 12 amino acids. The CDR3 loop reads CASSFTGDEQYF. The DNA for the CDR3 is TGTGCCAGCAGCTTCACAGGGGACGAGCAGTACTTC.

The gene calls are TRBV30 and TRBJ2-1, with 10 bases fitting TRBD1. The CDR3 consists of 13 residues. Per the germline V gene, CDR1 is GTSNPN and CDR2 is SVGIG (reference sequence). Trimming at V came to 3 bases and at J to 8 bases, leaving 4 bases not matched to a gene. DNA of the CDR3: TGTGCCTGGAGAGGGACAGGGGTTTATGAGCAGTTCTTC. As protein: CAWRGTGVYEQFF.

Here the CDR3 reads CASSNKREWSYNEQFF. The CDR3 DNA reads as TGTGCCAGCAGCAATAAGCGGGAGTGGTCCTACAATGAGCAGTTCTTC. The chain links TRBV3-1 (or the pseudogene TRBV3-2) to TRBJ2-1; 8 positions match TRBD2. The CDR3 is 16 residues long. V lost 5 bases and J lost 1; bases outside the gene matches: 7. The germline gives CDR1 LGHDT, CDR2 YNNKEL (reference sequence).

This chain uses TRBV14 with TRBJ2-2, with D perhaps TRBD2 (6 bases). Germline V gene data show CDR1 as SGHDN and CDR2 as FVKESK. V lost 1 base and J 8 bases, leaving 14 bases between the germline ends. This CDR3 region has 15 residues. CDR3 protein: CASSQAVGGMGELFF. DNA for the CDR3: TGTGCCAGCAGCCAAGCCGTCGGGGGTATGGGGGAGCTGTTTTTT.

The CDR3 sequence: CASSMRTVAAGELFF. Here the CDR3 DNA reads TGTGCCAGTAGTATGCGGACAGTGGCCGCCGGGGAGCTGTTTTTT. The chain carries TRBV19 and TRBJ2-2, with D possibly TRBD1 on 6 matching bases. CDR3 length equals 15 residues. Germline CDR1 LNHDA, CDR2 SQIVND (reference sequence). The ends were cut back, 3 bases at V and 6 bases at J, with 14 bases in the middle.

The chain is built from TRBV12-5 and TRBJ1-1, with 8 bases aligning to TRBD1. Looked up from germline, CDR1 is LGHNT and CDR2 is FRNRAP. Germline trimming cut 0 bases from V and 5 bases from J; bases unmatched to any gene: 8. CDR3 size: 16 residues. The CDR3 DNA is TGTGCTAGTGGTTTGGTACTGGGGCAGGGGGCGACTGAAGCTTTCTTT. Translating it yields CASGLVLGQGATEAFF.

This clone was counted once. The J gene is TRBJ1-2, the V gene TRBV14, with TRBD1 matching over 8 bases. The V segment lost 2 bases and the J segment 3 bases; nucleotides outside the gene matches: 8. There are 16 residues in the CDR3. Germline CDR1 reads SGHDN; CDR2 reads FVKESK. The CDR3 protein is CASSQIGPDRDYGYTF. The CDR3 bases are TGTGCCAGCAGCCAAATAGGGCCGGACAGGGACTATGGCTACACCTTC.

This clone appeared once. This chain joins TRBV2 and TRBJ2-4, with D perhaps matching TRBD1 (5 bases). The V and J ends lost 8 bases and 11 bases respectively, with 16 bases between them. CDR1 and CDR2 (germline): SNHLY, FYNNEI. There are 12 residues in the CDR3. CDR3 region: CASRDSLSLQYF. Here the CDR3 DNA reads TGTGCCAGCCGAGACAGCCTTTCTCTTCAGTACTTC.

This chain uses TRBV12-3 or TRBV12-4 with TRBJ1-2; D uncertain. The V gene lost 5 bases and the J gene lost 3 bases, with 10 bases spanning the gap. The CDR3 contains 13 residues. The DNA for the CDR3 is TGTGCCAGCAGTCTGCAACCGGACTATGGCTACACCTTC. This codes for CASSLQPDYGYTF.

This clone was counted once. This chain uses TRBV2 with TRBJ2-5; 11 bases fit TRBD1. With V trimmed by 6 bases and J by 3 bases, 6 bases remained unmatched. The length of the CDR3 is 15 residues. Germline lookup yields CDR1 SNHLY and CDR2 FYNNEI. DNA for the CDR3: TGTGCCAGCAGAGGACAGGGGGCGCTTAAAGAGACCCAGTACTTC. Its protein is CASRGQGALKETQYF.

This chain links TRBV4-1 with TRBJ2-2, with 9 bases identical to TRBD2. This CDR3 spans 16 amino acids. CDR1 is MGHRA, CDR2 YSYEKL, per germline. V shed 1 base and J 7 bases; nucleotides not matched to a gene: 7. CDR3 sequence (DNA): TGCGCCAGCAGCCAAGGCGGGAGGGGGCTAATCGGGGAGCTGTTTTTT. Its translation: CASSQGGRGLIGELFF.

CDR3 coding DNA: TGTGCCAGCAGCGCAGACAGGTATGGCTACACCTTC. It is translated as CASSADRYGYTF. The chain links TRBV25-1 to TRBJ1-2; a possible D gene is TRBD1 (6 bases). Between the trimmed V and J ends, which lost 6 bases and 5 bases, there was a span of 10 bases. The CDR3 runs 12 residues. Germline values: CDR1 MGHDK, CDR2 SYGVNS.

Here the CDR3 DNA reads TGCAGCGTTGAAGCTTACGGAATCGGTCTAGCGGGAGTACAGCAGTACTTC. Protein: CSVEAYGIGLAGVQQYF. V and J are TRBV29-1 and TRBJ2-7, with 10 bases matching TRBD2. The V gene's germline CDR1 is SQVTM and CDR2 ANQGSEA. Trimming took 1 base from V and 8 from J; bases not matched to a gene: 17. CDR3 size: 17 residues.

The V and J genes are TRBV28 and TRBJ2-1; 9 nucleotides agree with TRBD1. From germline, CDR1 is MDHEN and CDR2 SYDVKM. J gave up 7 bases and V 4 bases, and 14 bases lay outside the gene matches. This CDR3 has 17 residues. Here the CDR3 reads CASSSISPGQGNNEQFF. DNA of the CDR3: TGTGCCAGCAGTTCAATATCCCCGGGACAGGGAAATAATGAGCAGTTCTTC.

The chain combines TRBV4-1 with TRBJ2-7; 10 nucleotides align to TRBD1. V shed 3 bases and J 1 base; nucleotides not matched to a gene: 3. This CDR3 has 15 amino acids. Germline V gene data show CDR1 as MGHRA and CDR2 as YSYEKL. The CDR3 sequence: CASSQGQGRSYEQYF. DNA for the CDR3: TGCGCCAGCAGCCAGGGACAGGGGAGATCCTACGAGCAGTACTTC.

The rearrangement joins TRBV4-2 to TRBJ1-5, with D perhaps TRBD1 (6 bases). The CDR3 spans 15 residues. The germline V gene has CDR1 LGHNA and CDR2 YNFKEQ. V lost 2 bases to trimming and J lost 6 bases, with 14 bases between them. The CDR3: CASSQQGSGSQPQHF. CDR3 in DNA: TGTGCCAGCAGCCAACAGGGGTCTGGGAGTCAGCCCCAGCATTTT.

The rearrangement joins TRBV12-3 or TRBV12-4 to TRBJ2-7, with 9 nucleotides matching TRBD2. The CDR3 is made up of 12 amino acids. Trimming removed 5 bases from V and 7 bases from J; junction bases left unmatched: 3. CDR3 protein: CASSPSGDEQYF. For the CDR3, the DNA is TGTGCCAGCAGTCCTAGCGGGGATGAGCAGTACTTC.

This clone was observed a single time. The V call is TRBV15, the J call TRBJ1-5; 9 bases align to TRBD1. CDR3 length: 14 amino acids. The germline gives CDR1 LNHNV, CDR2 YYDKDF (reference sequence). V was pared by 4 bases and J by 4 bases, with 2 bases of the junction left unmatched. CDR3 in amino acids: CATSKTGGNQPQHF. The CDR3, as DNA: TGTGCCACCAGCAAGACAGGGGGAAATCAGCCCCAGCATTTT.

The genes are TRBV2 and TRBJ2-2, with 10 nucleotides matching TRBD1. This CDR3 has 14 amino acids. V was clipped by 6 bases and J by 6 bases; unmatched bases: 4. The germline CDR1 and CDR2 sequences are SNHLY and FYNNEI. In DNA form, the CDR3 reads TGTGCCAGCAGATCGACAGGGGGCCCCGGGGAGCTGTTTTTT. This translates into CASRSTGGPGELFF. The full variable domain, in which reference TRBV2 and TRBJ2-2 provide the parts outside the CDR3, is EPEVTQTPSHQVTQMGQEVILRCVPISNHLYFYWYRQILGQKVEFLVSFYNNEISEKSEIFDDQFSVERPDGSNFTLKIRSTKLEDSAMYFCASRSTGGPGELFFGEGSRLTVL.

V gene TRBV10-3 combines with J gene TRBJ1-2, with a weak D call TRBD1 (5 bases). V gave up 0 bases and J gave up 5 bases, with 13 bases separating them. CDR3 length equals 15 residues. Looked up from germline, CDR1 is ENHRY and CDR2 is SYGVKD. The CDR3 sequence is CAISESPSGGYGYTF. CDR3 nucleotides: TGTGCCATCAGTGAGTCCCCCTCCGGGGGGTATGGCTACACCTTC.

The chain recombines TRBV2 with TRBJ2-7, with D hard to call. V gave up 5 bases and J gave up 0 bases, with 5 bases separating them. This CDR3 has 12 amino acids. CDR1 is SNHLY, CDR2 FYNNEI, per germline. CDR3: CASSTTSYEQYF. The CDR3 region has the DNA TGTGCCAGCAGTACTACCTCCTACGAGCAGTACTTC.